The entry below gives a single TCR beta chain sequence along with its context. Its antigen is unknown. With 4 bases removed from V and 5 bases from J, the gap between germline ends came to 14 bases. This CDR3 spans 14 amino acids. This sample is part of a study of T-cell memory formation after mild COVID-19. Study information: Most TCR clusters belonged to a single donor. Study-wide findings and caveats: Clones that contracted clustered mainly in CM and EM if CD4+ and in EMRA if CD8+. Pre-infection memory already had some responding clones, implying cross-reactive memory joined.

TCRdb reprocessed the 5' RACE reads with MiXCR, giving one entry per CDR3 protein. The profile shows about 600,000 distinct CDR3 sequences, roughly 22% of them singletons. Sequenced sample: PBMCs or a T cell subset sorted from them (not recorded which). The TCR comes from an adult woman who had mild COVID-19 (a few samples of this study predate the infection). Cell type and time point are not known. The V gene is TRBV12-3 or TRBV12-4, the J gene TRBJ2-5, with D perhaps TRBD2 (6 bases). CDR3 region: CASSSAGGLETQYF. In nucleotides, the CDR3 is TGTGCCAGCAGTTCAGCCGGGGGTTTGGAGACCCAGTACTTC.